This T cell receptor beta chain was obtained from a study of brain T cells in children with intractable seizures (dated by TCRdb to the early 2020s). As for the study more broadly: As a first screen for immune gene transcripts, resected brain tissue from approximately 54 pediatric epilepsy surgery cases was run on a NanoString immunology panel. Of the roughly twelve selected surgery cases, pre-surgery blood was also sequenced for eight, so four had brain tissue only. Broad study findings and their caveats: Because sequencing depth differed between pre- and post-surgery blood, the absence of clones from the pre-surgery sample may reflect undersampling. Viral specificity was inferred only from CDR3 sequence similarity, and patients' HCMV serostatus was unknown.

The sample's time point, from its label and the paper: resected brain tissue, or blood drawn just prior to surgery. The surgery cases that showed the highest brain T cell transcript signatures were chosen for TCR beta chain sequencing of brain tissue, and of blood when it was available. Prior to surgery, the patients had been treated with at least one anti-epileptic drug. TCR-sequenced patients were children with drug-resistant epilepsy due to tuberous sclerosis complex, focal cortical dysplasia, Rasmussen encephalitis or hemimegalencephaly. Blood samples were collected immediately before the epilepsy surgery. The Monarch genomic DNA purification kit was used to extract bulk genomic DNA from unsorted brain tissue and whole blood. The immunoSEQ assay was used to generate TCR beta chain sequences from genomic DNA. Turning to the authors' computational methods: Any CDR3 sequence that did not begin with the conserved framework cysteine at position 104 was removed by hand. Clonality was calculated as one minus the normalized Shannon's Diversity Index, with values ranging from 0 (maximal diversity) to 1 (oligoclonal). Chi-squared comparison-of-proportions tests assessed whether the same CDR3 differed in frequency between samples, such as brain versus blood. Public clonotypes were found by searching immuneACCESS, and the VDJdb browser was used to assess similarity to known antiviral clonotypes. TCRdb holds this immuneACCESS table with in-frame rearrangements only. Some clones are missing; in checked studies, unresolved V genes explain under half, and the rest has no known cause. The V and J calls and clone size are taken from that table; D and trimming were inferred from the DNA. In all, the sample holds under 150,000 clones, and 90% to 95% of those were seen once. The top ten constitute about 3.8% of the sample.

Relative to germline, V is 1 base shorter and J is 4 bases shorter, with 7 bases between their ends. The CDR3 numbers 13 residues from cysteine through phenylalanine. Left in the record is the CDR3 DNA by itself, 39 bases read in frame from the first base. The germline V gene (reference sequence) sets CDR1 to SEHNR and CDR2 to FQNEAQ. In this sample, this clone turned up once. This receptor's antigen is unknown. One base away there is no much larger clone; base qualities are not given. The source is a boy in the first two years of life with hemimegalencephaly and intractable seizures. In this chain, TRBV7-9 is recombined with TRBJ1-1; the D region possibly corresponds to TRBD1 (5 bases align). Sequences were derived from peripheral blood, sampled at surgery. The sequenced DNA: TGTGCCAGCAGCTTAGAGGGGACCACTGAAGCTTTCTTT. This encodes CASSLEGTTEAFF.